This T cell receptor (beta chain) was captured by sequencing in a study of cytotoxic CD8 clonotypes in ibrutinib-treated CLL. Study details: IGHV unmutated 17 to 18; relapsed/refractory 11; treatment-naive about 15.

Study-wide results and limits: Sustained-remission and progressing patients were not sampled at matched times. Under treatment, the uncommon public clonotypes either contracted or remained stable.

For this clone: Its antigen is currently unknown.

TCRdb keeps only in-frame clones here, not all; method: immunoSEQ multiplex PCR. Altogether hundreds of thousands of clones are present, about 61% being singletons, with the ten largest covering about 5.9%. Trimming at V came to 2 bases and at J to 5 bases, leaving 4 bases not matched to a gene. The CDR3 is made up of 15 amino acids. CDR1 MDHEN and CDR2 SYDVKM come from the germline V gene. This TCR derives from a human donor with chronic lymphocytic leukemia. This rearrangement joins TRBV28 to TRBJ1-5, with 9 positions matching TRBD1. The source was PBMCs, collected after 36 months of ibrutinib treatment. The CDR3 protein is CASSLPTGGHQPQHF. In nucleotides, the CDR3 is TGTGCCAGCAGTTTACCGACAGGGGGGCATCAGCCCCAGCATTTT.